Following are 30 T cell receptor beta chains from one sample sequenced in a study of T-cell memory formation after mild COVID-19 (TCRdb year 2021). Libraries were constructed by 5' RACE. Sequenced on an Illumina NovaSeq 6000. The raw public reads went through TCRdb reprocessing: fastp at Q25, MiXCR clone calling, in-frame beta chains kept. For every CDR3 protein sequence, its rows merge into one entry that carries the most common genes and DNA. The sample contains some 120,000 distinct CDR3 sequences, about a sixth of them found a single time. 5% to 5.5% of the sample rests with the top ten. Material for sequencing was PBMCs or a T cell subset sorted from them (not recorded which). The receptors originated from a man aged 18 to 29 who had mild COVID-19 (a few samples of this study predate the infection). The sample titles of this study are shuffled in the database, so cell type and time point are left out; the donor was told from shared clones.

J is TRBJ2-6 and V is TRBV5-8, with no clear D. The CDR3 sequence is 14 residues long. Per the germline V gene, CDR1 is SGHTS and CDR2 is YDEGEE. The ends were cut back, 0 bases at V and 3 bases at J, with 4 bases in the middle. CDR3 in amino acids: CASSLDVGANVLTF. CDR3 bases: TGTGCCAGCAGCTTGGATGTTGGGGCCAACGTCCTGACTTTC.

This clonotype was seen more than once but under ten times. The chain links TRBV20-1 to TRBJ2-7; D unresolved. The CDR3 runs to 14 residues. The V gene lost 1 base and the J gene lost 2 bases, with 12 bases spanning the gap. Germline loops: CDR1 DFQATT, CDR2 SNEGSKA (reference sequence). In nucleotides, the CDR3 is TGCAGTGCTAGAGGTCCGGCATACCCCTACGAGCAGTACTTC. It codes for CSARGPAYPYEQYF.

This clonotype was seen a few times. The genes are TRBV6-2 or TRBV6-3 and TRBJ2-1, with D possibly TRBD2 on 5 matching bases. V was cut by 7 bases and J by 0 bases, with 7 bases left in between. Germline V CDR1 and CDR2: MNHEY, SVGEGT. The CDR3 is 13 amino acids. CDR3 nucleotide sequence: TGTGCCAGCAAAGGGAGCTCCTACAATGAGCAGTTCTTC. Translating gives CASKGSSYNEQFF.

This chain uses TRBV5-1 with TRBJ2-1, with TRBD2 matching over 7 bases. Trimming cost V 5 bases and J 2 bases; bases outside gene matches: 7. The CDR3 covers 15 residues. Germline V gene data show CDR1 as SGHRS and CDR2 as YFSETQ. In DNA form, the CDR3 reads TGCGCCAGCAGGGAGAGCGGGGATACCTACAATGAGCAGTTCTTC. It is translated as CASRESGDTYNEQFF.

The chain recombines TRBV7-9 with TRBJ2-2; D might be TRBD1 (6 bases). Trimming cost V 1 base and J 6 bases, with 9 bases left between them. The germline CDR1 and CDR2 sequences are SEHNR and FQNEAQ (reference sequence). The CDR3 runs 14 residues. CDR3 DNA: TGTGCCAGCAGCTTAGTGGCAGGGGCCGGGGAGCTGTTTTTT. Amino acid sequence: CASSLVAGAGELFF.

V gene TRBV4-2 combines with J gene TRBJ1-4, with a weak D call TRBD1 (6 bases). The CDR3 contains 16 residues. V lost 0 bases and J 10 bases, leaving 18 bases between the germline ends. Per germline, CDR1 LGHNA and CDR2 YNFKEQ. CDR3 nucleotides: TGTGCCAGCAGCCAAGAACGGACAGCCAGTACCCCAAAACTGTTTTTT. As protein: CASSQERTASTPKLFF.

The chain has TRBV6-2 or TRBV6-3 and TRBJ1-1, with D maybe TRBD1 (6 bases). The CDR3 has 16 residues. The V and J ends lost 5 bases and 2 bases respectively, with 18 bases between them. Per germline, CDR1 MNHEY and CDR2 SVGEGT. For the CDR3, the DNA is TGTGCCAGCAGTACTCGGACAGCAACCTTAAACACTGAAGCTTTCTTT. Its translation is CASSTRTATLNTEAFF.

The gene calls are TRBV7-3 and TRBJ2-2; no clear D gene. This CDR3 has 14 residues. Germline V gene sequence: CDR1 SGHTA, CDR2 FQGTGA. V was pared by 2 bases and J by 7 bases, with 11 bases between. CDR3 sequence (DNA): TGTGCCAGCAGCTTAGTATCTAGTCGCGGGGAGCTGTTTTTT. Residues: CASSLVSSRGELFF.

V and J are TRBV11-2 and TRBJ1-3; no reliable D call. The CDR3 is 13 residues long. V was pared by 5 bases and J by 2 bases, with 7 bases between. Germline CDR1 is SGHAT and CDR2 is FQNNGV. The CDR3: CASSERAGNTIYF. CDR3 coding DNA: TGTGCCAGCAGCGAAAGGGCTGGAAACACCATATATTTT.

This clonotype was observed a handful of times. This chain connects TRBV20-1 to TRBJ2-7; D not resolved. The germline V gene has CDR1 DFQATT and CDR2 SNEGSKA (reference sequence). The CDR3 sequence is 14 residues long. Trimming cost V 5 bases and J 3 bases, with 17 bases left between them. Here the CDR3 reads CSAPDPGSNYEQYF. The CDR3 nucleotides read TGCAGTGCTCCCGACCCAGGCAGTAACTACGAGCAGTACTTC.

This clonotype showed up just a few times. The rearrangement uses TRBV7-2 and TRBJ2-1; TRBD1 matches at 7 bases. This CDR3 contains 15 residues. The V gene's germline CDR1 is SGHTA and CDR2 FQGNSA. V gave up 6 bases and J gave up 0 bases; unmatched junction bases: 5. The CDR3 nucleotides read TGTGCCAGCAGTTTTGACAGGGCCTCCTACAATGAGCAGTTCTTC. Protein: CASSFDRASYNEQFF.

The rearrangement joins TRBV6-2 or TRBV6-3 to TRBJ2-7; perhaps TRBD2 as D (5 bases). V gave up 2 bases and J gave up 6 bases, with 5 bases separating them. Germline CDR1 and CDR2: MNHEY and SVGEGT. This CDR3 is 11 amino acids long. CDR3 nucleotides: TGTGCCAGCAGTTACGGAGGCGAGCAGTACGTC. Translating it yields CASSYGGEQYV.

The chain employs TRBV29-1 and TRBJ2-6, with D possibly TRBD1 on 6 matching bases. Trimming shortened V by 6 bases and J by 0 bases, and 9 bases separated the two germline ends. The CDR3 contains 14 residues. Germline V lookup: CDR1 SQVTM, CDR2 ANQGSEA. The CDR3 sequence: CSVGQNSGANVLTF. As DNA, the CDR3 is TGCAGCGTCGGACAGAACTCTGGGGCCAACGTCCTGACTTTC.

The CDR3 bases are TGTGCCAGCAGTCACTCGGGGCCCCTCCACTTT. Protein product: CASSHSGPLHF. The gene calls are TRBV12-3 or TRBV12-4 and TRBJ1-6; no definite D call. Trimming cost V 5 bases and J 13 bases, with 9 bases left between them. The CDR3 sequence is 11 residues long.

This clonotype came up a few times. The chain carries TRBV28 and TRBJ2-1; TRBD1 agrees at 8 bases. The J segment lost 6 bases and the V segment lost 6 bases, leaving 10 bases of the junction unmatched. The germline V gene has CDR1 MDHEN and CDR2 SYDVKM. The CDR3 is made up of 15 amino acids. The CDR3 region has the DNA TGTGCCAGCAGAGAGTTCGGACAGGGCCCCAATGAGCAGTTCTTC. The encoded protein is CASREFGQGPNEQFF.

The chain carries TRBV20-1 and TRBJ2-3; D is ambiguous. Trimming removed 5 bases at V and 6 bases at J, with 9 bases between. Germline V CDR1 and CDR2: DFQATT, SNEGSKA (reference sequence). This CDR3 comprises 11 residues. CDR3 sequence reads: CSAPFMDTQYF. As DNA, the CDR3 is TGCAGTGCTCCCTTCATGGATACGCAGTATTTT.

The rearrangement links TRBV10-3 to TRBJ2-3; 7 bases align to TRBD2. The CDR3 consists of 13 residues. Germline assignment: CDR1 ENHRY and CDR2 SYGVKD. J was trimmed by 0 bases and V by 9 bases; bases with no gene match: 3. CDR3 bases: TGTGCCATGGGGGGACTAAGCACAGATACGCAGTATTTT. Protein sequence: CAMGGLSTDTQYF.

This clonotype occurred many times. The genes are TRBV5-1 and TRBJ2-7, with 10 bases identical to TRBD1. Germline-derived CDR1 and CDR2 are SGHRS and YFSETQ. Trimming removed 0 bases from V and 6 bases from J; junction bases left unmatched: 6. The CDR3 sequence is 15 residues long. Here the CDR3 DNA reads TGCGCCAGCAGCTTGGACGGGACAGGGGCCTCCGAGCAGTACGTC. Protein: CASSLDGTGASEQYV.

The table lists this clonotype with many counts. The V call is TRBV6-2 or TRBV6-3, the J call TRBJ2-1; D is ambiguous. This CDR3 is 13 amino acids long. Germline CDR1 is MNHEY and CDR2 is SVGEGT. The V end was cut by 7 bases, the J end by 8 bases, with 15 bases between. In DNA, the CDR3 is TGTGCCAGCACCACCCCTGGAAGGCATGAGCAGTTCTTC. Its protein product is CASTTPGRHEQFF.

This clonotype was seen a few times. The V and J genes are TRBV7-2 and TRBJ1-2; D remains ambiguous. In germline, CDR1 is SGHTA, CDR2 FQGNSA. The CDR3 totals 12 residues. V lost 3 bases and J 7 bases, leaving 9 bases between the germline ends. The CDR3 DNA follows: TGTGCCAGCAGCTTGGAAGCACGTGGCTACACCTTC. Residues: CASSLEARGYTF.

The chain recombines TRBV15 with TRBJ1-5; TRBD1 matches 7 bases. CDR1 is LNHNV and CDR2 is YYDKDF in the germline V gene (reference sequence). The CDR3 spans 16 residues. V lost 0 bases and J lost 3; bases outside the gene matches: 5. CDR3 bases: TGTGCCACCAGCAGAGACGGGACAGCCATCAATCAGCCCCAGCATTTT. Amino acids: CATSRDGTAINQPQHF.

The chain uses TRBV12-3 or TRBV12-4 and TRBJ2-7; 8 nucleotides agree with TRBD1. With 4 bases clipped from V and 3 bases from J, the junction kept 5 bases outside the gene matches. The CDR3 is 14 amino acids. The CDR3 sequence is CASSSQGAGYEQYF. In DNA form, the CDR3 reads TGTGCCAGCAGTTCCCAGGGGGCGGGCTACGAGCAGTACTTC.

V usage is TRBV11-2 and J usage is TRBJ2-3; D is uncertain. V was clipped by 1 base and J by 3 bases, with 5 bases between them. Germline V gene lookup returns CDR1 SGHAT and CDR2 FQNNGV. This CDR3 contains 13 residues. The chain's CDR3 is CASSLVVTDTQYF. The CDR3 region has the DNA TGTGCCAGCAGCTTAGTAGTAACAGATACGCAGTATTTT.

This clonotype was seen a few times. V gene TRBV20-1 combines with J gene TRBJ2-1; D is ambiguous. Trimming pared 1 base from V and 6 bases from J, leaving 10 bases between. In germline, CDR1 is DFQATT, CDR2 SNEGSKA (reference sequence). The CDR3 runs 13 residues. CDR3: CSARVGGRNEQFF. The CDR3 coding sequence is TGCAGTGCTAGAGTGGGTGGACGCAATGAGCAGTTCTTC.

This clonotype appeared a few times. This chain joins TRBV24-1 and TRBJ1-2; weak D call: TRBD1 (5 bases). The CDR3 is 14 residues long. Between the trimmed V and J ends, which lost 6 bases and 8 bases, there was a span of 18 bases. Germline V gives CDR1 KGHDR, CDR2 SFDVKD. DNA of the CDR3: TGTGCCACCAGTCAATCCCAGGGTTTTGGAGGCTACACCTTC. This gives the protein CATSQSQGFGGYTF.

This clonotype was picked up many times. The CDR3 reads CASSLTPFTVSYNEQFF. CDR3 nucleotides: TGCGCCAGCAGCCTGACCCCCTTCACTGTCTCCTACAATGAGCAGTTCTTC. The chain joins TRBV4-1 to TRBJ2-1, with no clear D. Trimming left V 4 bases short and J 0 bases short, with 16 bases between. CDR1 is MGHRA and CDR2 is YSYEKL in the germline V gene. The CDR3 is 17 residues long.

This clonotype showed up just a few times. As DNA, the CDR3 is TGTGCCAGCAGCCAAGAGGGGGGGCAGGGTGAGCAGTTCTTC. The encoded protein is CASSQEGGQGEQFF. V gene TRBV3-1 combines with J gene TRBJ2-1; TRBD2 is a possible D gene (7 bases). Germline CDR1 is LGHDT and CDR2 is YNNKEL (reference sequence). The V end was cut by 0 bases, the J end by 9 bases, with 12 bases between. The CDR3 spans 14 residues.

This clonotype was detected a few times. The V and J genes are TRBV4-1 and TRBJ2-5, with 8 positions matching TRBD2. The CDR3 has 13 amino acids. After removal of 4 bases from V and 5 bases from J, the junction contained 3 bases not matched to a gene. CDR1 is MGHRA and CDR2 is YSYEKL in the germline V gene. CDR3 DNA sequence: TGCGCCAGCAGCCGTAGCGGGGACGAGACCCAGTACTTC. It yields the protein CASSRSGDETQYF.

This clonotype turned up a few times. This sequence joins TRBV27 and TRBJ1-4, with 8 positions matching TRBD1. Trimming took 6 bases from V and 3 from J; bases not matched to a gene: 6. The CDR3 sequence is 15 residues long. CDR1 is MNHEY and CDR2 is SMNVEV in the germline V gene (reference sequence). The DNA of the CDR3 is TGTGCCAGCAGCGGCAGGGGGCCCTCTAATGAAAAACTGTTTTTT. Translating gives CASSGRGPSNEKLFF.

The gene calls are TRBV7-2 and TRBJ1-2; D might be TRBD1 (5 bases). The germline V gene encodes CDR1 SGHTA and CDR2 FQGNSA. Deletions cut 1 base from V and 4 bases from J, with 10 bases between. The CDR3 has 14 amino acids. The CDR3 sequence: CASSLGGVIYGYTF. CDR3 in DNA: TGTGCCAGCAGCTTAGGAGGGGTTATCTATGGCTACACCTTC. The whole variable domain, remainder taken from reference TRBV7-2 and TRBJ1-2, is GAGVSQSPSNKVTEKGKDVELRCDPISGHTALYWYRQSLGQGLEFLIYFQGNSAPDKSGLPSDRFSAERTGGSVSTLTIQRTQQEDSAVYLCASSLGGVIYGYTFGSGTRLTVV.